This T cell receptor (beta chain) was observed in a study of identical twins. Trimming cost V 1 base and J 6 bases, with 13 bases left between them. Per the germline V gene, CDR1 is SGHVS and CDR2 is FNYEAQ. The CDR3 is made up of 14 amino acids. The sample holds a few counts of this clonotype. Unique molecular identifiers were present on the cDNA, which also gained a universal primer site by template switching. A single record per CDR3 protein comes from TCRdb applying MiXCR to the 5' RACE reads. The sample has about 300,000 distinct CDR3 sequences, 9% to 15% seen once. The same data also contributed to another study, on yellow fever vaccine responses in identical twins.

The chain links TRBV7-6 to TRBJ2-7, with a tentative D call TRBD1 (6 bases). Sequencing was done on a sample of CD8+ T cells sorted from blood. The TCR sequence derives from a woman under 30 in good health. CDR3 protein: CASSLGTTGREQYF. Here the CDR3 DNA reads TGTGCCAGCAGCTTAGGAACAACAGGGCGCGAGCAGTACTTC.